This T cell receptor (beta chain) is from a study of blood T cell repertoires in COVID-19. Study summary: Collection of acute and convalescent COVID-19 samples took place in the United States, Italy and Spain.

This clone was recorded a few times. Cohorts were assigned according to the clinical history that participants reported. The study counted Cohort 3 donors as recovered given two negative PCRs, clearance, or symptom resolution. With 5 bases clipped from V and 4 bases from J, the junction kept 8 bases outside the gene matches. Looked up from germline, CDR1 is SGHTA and CDR2 is FQGNSA. The CDR3 has 14 residues. Authors' methods: Estimates of nucleated cell counts were drawn from the amplification of reference gene primers. TCRdb keeps only in-frame clones here, not all; method: immunoSEQ multiplex PCR. V and J calls and clone size are copied from that table; D and trimming were computed from the DNA. The sample carries 270,000 or so clones, roughly 86% recorded once.

The material sequenced was PBMCs or T cells enriched from blood (not recorded which). The receptor's source is a woman aged 18-35 years who had recovered from COVID-19. V usage is TRBV7-2 and J usage is TRBJ2-7; 7 bases match TRBD2. CDR3: CASSPGVGGYEQYF. In nucleotides, the CDR3 is TGTGCCAGCAGCCCCGGGGTCGGGGGGTACGAGCAGTACTTC.